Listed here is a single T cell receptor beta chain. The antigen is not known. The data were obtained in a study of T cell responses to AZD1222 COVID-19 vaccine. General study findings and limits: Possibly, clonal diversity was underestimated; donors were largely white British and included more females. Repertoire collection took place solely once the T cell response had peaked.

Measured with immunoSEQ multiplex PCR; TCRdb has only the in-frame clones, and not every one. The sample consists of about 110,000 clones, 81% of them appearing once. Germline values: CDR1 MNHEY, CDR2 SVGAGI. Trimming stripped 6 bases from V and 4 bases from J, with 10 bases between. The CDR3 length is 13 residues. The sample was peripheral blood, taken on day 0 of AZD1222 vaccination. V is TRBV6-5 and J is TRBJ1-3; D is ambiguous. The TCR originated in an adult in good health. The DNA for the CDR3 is TGTGCCAGCAGCCCCCCAGGCGGAAACACCATATATTTT. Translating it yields CASSPPGGNTIYF.